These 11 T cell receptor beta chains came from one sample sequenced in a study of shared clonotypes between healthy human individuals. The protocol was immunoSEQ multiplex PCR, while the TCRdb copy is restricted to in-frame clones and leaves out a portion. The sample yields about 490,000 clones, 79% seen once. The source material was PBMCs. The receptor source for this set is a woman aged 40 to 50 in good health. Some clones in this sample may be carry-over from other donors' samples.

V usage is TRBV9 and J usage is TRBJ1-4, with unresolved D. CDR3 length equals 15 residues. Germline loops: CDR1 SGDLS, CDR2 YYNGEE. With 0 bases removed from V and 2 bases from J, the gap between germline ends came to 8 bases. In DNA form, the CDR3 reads TGTGCCAGCAGCGTAGAGAGCTCTACTAATGAAAAACTGTTTTTT. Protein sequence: CASSVESSTNEKLFF.

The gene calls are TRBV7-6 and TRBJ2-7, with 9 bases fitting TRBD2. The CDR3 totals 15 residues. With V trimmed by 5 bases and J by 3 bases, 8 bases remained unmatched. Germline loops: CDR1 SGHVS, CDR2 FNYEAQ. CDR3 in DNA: TGTGCCAGCAGCCCCGGGACTAGCTCTCTCTACGAGCAGTACTTC. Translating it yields CASSPGTSSLYEQYF.

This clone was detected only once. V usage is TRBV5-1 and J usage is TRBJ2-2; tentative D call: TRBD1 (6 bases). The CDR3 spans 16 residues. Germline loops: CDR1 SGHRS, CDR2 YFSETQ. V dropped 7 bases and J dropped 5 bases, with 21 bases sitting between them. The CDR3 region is CASAGNYRERTGELFF. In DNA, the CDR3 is TGCGCCAGCGCTGGGAACTACAGGGAAAGGACCGGGGAGCTGTTTTTT.

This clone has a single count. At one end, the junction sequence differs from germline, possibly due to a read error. DNA of the CDR3: TGTGCTAGCAGCTTGGGCGGGCCGAGCTCCTACAATGAGCAGTTCTTC. Its protein product is CASSLGGPSSYNEQFF. This sequence joins TRBV7-7 and TRBJ2-1; possible D gene TRBD2, 5 bases. Germline CDR1 and CDR2: SSHAT and FNYEAQ (reference sequence). This CDR3 has 16 residues.

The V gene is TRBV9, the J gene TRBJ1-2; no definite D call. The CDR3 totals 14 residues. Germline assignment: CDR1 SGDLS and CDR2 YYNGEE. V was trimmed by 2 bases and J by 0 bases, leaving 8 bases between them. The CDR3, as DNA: TGTGCCAGCAGCGTCGCCGCCGCTAACTATGGCTACACCTTC. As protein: CASSVAAANYGYTF.

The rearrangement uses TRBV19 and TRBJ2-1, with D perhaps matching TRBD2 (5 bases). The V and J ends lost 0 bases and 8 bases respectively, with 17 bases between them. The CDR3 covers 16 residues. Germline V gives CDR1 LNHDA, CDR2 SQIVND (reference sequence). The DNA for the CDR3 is TGTGCCAGTAGTATAGAAGGGAGTCCTCCAGGCTATGAGCAGTTCTTC. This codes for CASSIEGSPPGYEQFF.

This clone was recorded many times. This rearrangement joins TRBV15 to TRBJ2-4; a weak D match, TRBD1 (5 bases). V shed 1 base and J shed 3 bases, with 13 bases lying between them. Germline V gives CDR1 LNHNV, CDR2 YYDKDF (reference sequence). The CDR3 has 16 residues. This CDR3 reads CATSRGRQKSKNIQYF. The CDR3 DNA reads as TGTGCCACCAGCAGAGGACGACAGAAAAGCAAAAACATTCAGTACTTC. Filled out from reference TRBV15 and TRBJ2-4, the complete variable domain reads DAMVIQNPRYQVTQFGKPVTLSCSQTLNHNVMYWYQQKSSQAPKLLFHYYDKDFNNEADTPDNFQSRRPNTSFCFLDIRSPGLGDTAMYLCATSRGRQKSKNIQYFGAGTRLSVL.

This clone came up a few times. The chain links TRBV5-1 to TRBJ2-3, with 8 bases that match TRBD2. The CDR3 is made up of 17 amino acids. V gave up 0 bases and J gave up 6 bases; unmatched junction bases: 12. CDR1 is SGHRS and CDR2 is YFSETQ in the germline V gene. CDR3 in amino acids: CASSLASGGNLVDTQYF. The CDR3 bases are TGCGCCAGCAGCTTGGCCAGCGGGGGTAACCTAGTGGATACGCAGTATTTT.

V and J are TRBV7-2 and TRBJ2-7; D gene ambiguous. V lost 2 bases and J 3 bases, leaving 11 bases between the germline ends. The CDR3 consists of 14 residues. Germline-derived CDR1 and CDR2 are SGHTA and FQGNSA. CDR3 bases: TGTGCCAGCAGCTTACTGGGGAATAGCTACGAGCAGTACTTC. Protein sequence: CASSLLGNSYEQYF.

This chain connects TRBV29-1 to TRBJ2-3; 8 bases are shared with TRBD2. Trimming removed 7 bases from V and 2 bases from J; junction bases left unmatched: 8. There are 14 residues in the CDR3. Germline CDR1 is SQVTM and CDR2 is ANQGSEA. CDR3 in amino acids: CSGGAGGLTDTQYF. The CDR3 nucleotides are TGCAGCGGAGGGGCGGGAGGACTCACAGATACGCAGTATTTT.

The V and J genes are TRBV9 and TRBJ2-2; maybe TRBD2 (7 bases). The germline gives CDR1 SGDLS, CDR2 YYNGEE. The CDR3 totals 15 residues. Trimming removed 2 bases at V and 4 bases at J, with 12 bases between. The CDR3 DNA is TGTGCCAGCAGCGTGGGGGCGGGAGTCACCGGGGAGCTGTTTTTT. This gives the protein CASSVGAGVTGELFF.